This T cell receptor beta chain was sequenced in a study of beta chain features in type 1 diabetes. Study findings and constraints: When Type 1 diabetes patients were examined, their TCRB CDR3s proved moderately but significantly shorter in all four CD4+ subsets.

Sequencing targeted expressed TCRB transcripts, as all isolated RNA had been reverse transcribed. Profiling relied on immunoSEQ multiplex PCR, and the TCRdb table lists in-frame clones only, not all of them. The table lists roughly 50,000 clones, roughly 39% of them singletons, with about 1.5% in the top ten. Comment on this clone: The antigen remains undetermined.

This CDR3 is 16 amino acids long. V lost 1 base and J lost 9; bases outside the gene matches: 10. From germline, CDR1 is SGHAT and CDR2 FQDESV (reference sequence). This rearrangement joins TRBV11-1 to TRBJ2-1, with 9 bases fitting TRBD2. Sequencing was done on a sample of Tregs from blood. The receptor was isolated from a man aged 30 to 39 with type 1 diabetes. The CDR3 spells CASSLGRSGRLGEQFF. The CDR3 DNA reads TGTGCCAGCAGCTTAGGACGCAGCGGGAGGTTGGGTGAGCAGTTCTTC.